The 22 T cell receptor beta chains below all came from one sample that was sequenced in a study of T cell repertoires in cytomegalovirus infection. No antigen is known for these receptors. TCRdb re-called the reads through MiXCR, storing one row per CDR3 protein. The sample lists some 940,000 distinct CDR3 sequences, approximately 33% seen once, with under 15% in the top ten. Source: cultured CD8+ T cells from PBMCs, taken from culture after CMV antigen stimulation. These receptors all come from a human donor in good health (CMV status not recorded). Some clones in this sample may be carry-over from other donors' samples.

This clonotype is medium-sized in the sample. The V and J genes are TRBV7-6 and TRBJ2-7; D is unresolved. V lost 1 base and J 3 bases, leaving 7 bases between the germline ends. CDR1 is SGHVS, CDR2 FNYEAQ, per germline. This CDR3 comprises 13 residues. CDR3 residues: CASSLESVYEQYF. The CDR3 region has the DNA TGTGCCAGCAGCTTAGAATCGGTCTACGAGCAGTACTTC.

This clonotype was observed a few times. The CDR3 DNA is TGTGCCAGTAGCCCTTGGGGGAGGGACAGCACAGATACGCAGTATTTT. Amino acid sequence: CASSPWGRDSTDTQYF. This chain connects TRBV19 to TRBJ2-3; TRBD2 matches at 7 bases. CDR3 length: 16 amino acids. Per the germline V gene, CDR1 is LNHDA and CDR2 is SQIVND (reference sequence). The trim removed 6 bases at V and 0 bases at J, leaving 9 bases unmatched.

This clonotype came up a few times. V usage is TRBV25-1 and J usage is TRBJ1-2; D may be TRBD1 (6 bases). V was cut by 6 bases and J by 3 bases, with 20 bases left in between. Germline V gene sequence: CDR1 MGHDK, CDR2 SYGVNS. The CDR3 runs 16 residues. CDR3 nucleotides: TGTGCCAGCAGGGGCGAACAGGGTTCGTGGGACTATGGCTACACCTTC. This codes for CASRGEQGSWDYGYTF.

The chain combines TRBV25-1 with TRBJ2-7, with 7 bases that match TRBD1. The V segment lost 5 bases and the J segment 3 bases; nucleotides outside the gene matches: 7. Germline V gene lookup returns CDR1 MGHDK and CDR2 SYGVNS. The CDR3 extends over 14 amino acids. CDR3 DNA sequence: TGTGCCAGCAGTTCGGACAGGTTGATCTACGAGCAGTACTTC. Protein sequence: CASSSDRLIYEQYF.

This clonotype was observed many times. This chain uses TRBV7-6 with TRBJ1-3, with 8 bases identical to TRBD1. Germline loops: CDR1 SGHVS, CDR2 FNYEAQ. The V and J ends lost 3 bases and 4 bases, in that order; junction bases with no gene match: 2. The CDR3 contains 14 residues. The CDR3: CASSLDRAGNTIYF. The CDR3 DNA follows: TGTGCCAGCAGCTTGGACAGGGCAGGAAACACCATATATTTT.

This clonotype appeared a few times. The chain employs TRBV28 and TRBJ2-3; D possibly corresponds to TRBD1 (5 bases). Per germline, CDR1 MDHEN and CDR2 SYDVKM. V was cut by 3 bases and J by 1 base, with 11 bases left in between. CDR3 size: 15 residues. CDR3 residues: CASSFVDNRTDTQYF. The CDR3 region has the DNA TGTGCCAGCAGTTTTGTGGACAACCGCACAGATACGCAGTATTTT.

The chain joins TRBV24-1 to TRBJ2-5, with 12 nucleotides matching TRBD2. CDR1 is KGHDR, CDR2 SFDVKD, per germline. V lost 2 bases, J lost 6 bases, and 15 bases stayed unmatched. This CDR3 region has 19 residues. The CDR3 spells CATSDSELVLAGGVQTQYF. In DNA form, the CDR3 reads TGTGCCACCAGTGATTCTGAGCTTGTACTAGCGGGGGGCGTTCAGACCCAGTACTTC.

The chain recombines TRBV5-6 with TRBJ2-1; 11 bases align to TRBD2. The CDR3 spans 16 residues. The germline CDR1 and CDR2 sequences are SGHDT and YYEEEE. V lost 2 bases, J lost 9 bases, and 10 bases stayed unmatched. The CDR3 protein is CASSFYSGGARGEQFF. The CDR3 DNA sequence: TGTGCCAGCAGCTTCTATAGCGGGGGGGCACGAGGTGAGCAGTTCTTC.

The V gene is TRBV6-2 or TRBV6-3, the J gene TRBJ1-2; 8 bases align to TRBD1. The ends lost 5 bases at V and 2 bases at J; junction bases unmatched: 10. Germline CDR1 is MNHEY and CDR2 is SVGEGT. The CDR3 runs to 16 residues. The CDR3 region is CASSPRGQAFNYGYTF. The CDR3 region has the DNA TGTGCCAGCAGTCCCAGGGGACAGGCCTTCAACTATGGCTACACCTTC.

The chain has TRBV6-2 or TRBV6-3 and TRBJ2-1; the match to TRBD2 covers 10 bases. Germline CDR1 reads MNHEY; CDR2 reads SVGEGT. CDR3 length: 15 amino acids. The J segment lost 8 bases and the V segment lost 2 bases, leaving 6 bases of the junction unmatched. The CDR3 spells CASSYTSGGAYEQFF. CDR3 bases: TGTGCCAGCAGTTACACCAGCGGGGGGGCCTATGAGCAGTTCTTC.

The CDR3 coding sequence is TGTGCCAGCAGCCACCCGACTAGCGCCTCCTACAATGAGCAGTTCTTC. Encoded protein: CASSHPTSASYNEQFF. The chain recombines TRBV14 with TRBJ2-1; 8 nucleotides line up with TRBD2. V trimming: 3 bases; J trimming: 0 bases; junction bases outside the gene matches: 4. The V gene's germline CDR1 is SGHDN and CDR2 FVKESK. The CDR3 loop spans 16 amino acids. Supplemented by reference TRBV14 and TRBJ2-1, the full variable domain reads EAGVTQFPSHSVIEKGQTVTLRCDPISGHDNLYWYRRVMGKEIKFLLHFVKESKQDESGMPNNRFLAERTGGTYSTLKVQPAELEDSGVYFCASSHPTSASYNEQFFGPGTRLTVL.

This chain uses TRBV7-9 with TRBJ1-5, with a weak D call TRBD1 (5 bases). V lost 1 base and J 2 bases, leaving 9 bases between the germline ends. This CDR3 region has 15 residues. Germline V gene sequence: CDR1 SEHNR, CDR2 FQNEAQ (reference sequence). The CDR3 DNA sequence: TGTGCCAGCAGCTTAGGGGACCCTGGCAATCAGCCCCAGCATTTT. This gives the protein CASSLGDPGNQPQHF. The entire variable domain, with the rest obtained from reference TRBV7-9 and TRBJ1-5, is as follows: DTGVSQNPRHKITKRGQNVTFRCDPISEHNRLYWYRQTLGQGPEFLTYFQNEAQLEKSRLLSDRFSAERPKGSFSTLEIQRTEQGDSAMYLCASSLGDPGNQPQHFGDGTRLSIL.

This clonotype was detected ten times or more. The rearrangement joins TRBV6-1 to TRBJ1-1, with D possibly being TRBD1 (5 bases). Deletions cut 7 bases from V and 7 bases from J, with 19 bases between. CDR3 length: 14 amino acids. Looked up from germline, CDR1 is MNHNS and CDR2 is SASEGT. The CDR3 nucleotides are TGTGCCAGCACTATATTCAGGGAGGACGGTGAAGCTTTCTTT. Amino acids: CASTIFREDGEAFF.

This clonotype was counted between two and nine times. The chain carries TRBV6-6 and TRBJ2-7; D is unclear. The CDR3 has 14 amino acids. V shed 5 bases and J shed 0 bases, with 11 bases lying between them. Germline V CDR1 and CDR2: MNHNY, SVGAGI (reference sequence). CDR3 sequence: CASSDWSDSYEQYF. The CDR3 nucleotides read TGTGCCAGCAGTGATTGGTCAGACTCCTACGAGCAGTACTTC.

At least ten counts were recorded for this clonotype. The CDR3 bases are TGTGCCAGCAGCCAAGAGGGGGGCTACAATGAGCAGTTCTTC. It yields the protein CASSQEGGYNEQFF. The V call is TRBV5-4, the J call TRBJ2-1; the D gene could be TRBD1 or TRBD2 (6 bases each). V shed 4 bases and J shed 3 bases, with 11 bases lying between them. In germline, CDR1 is SGHNT, CDR2 YYREEE (reference sequence). The CDR3 consists of 14 residues.

J is TRBJ2-1 and V is TRBV27; D gene uncertain. Trimming left V 7 bases short and J 0 bases short, with 10 bases between. In germline, CDR1 is MNHEY, CDR2 SMNVEV (reference sequence). The CDR3 spans 14 residues. In DNA, the CDR3 is TGTGCCAGCACCGGTTTTAGCTCCTACAATGAGCAGTTCTTC. This encodes CASTGFSSYNEQFF.

This clonotype was seen at least ten times. The rearrangement links TRBV6-1 to TRBJ2-5; D may be TRBD2 (7 bases). V gave up 2 bases and J gave up 6 bases, with 19 bases separating them. Per the germline V gene, CDR1 is MNHNS and CDR2 is SASEGT. The CDR3 has 16 residues. The CDR3 sequence is CASSEFEGGALQTQYF. As DNA, the CDR3 is TGTGCCAGCAGTGAATTCGAGGGGGGGGCGTTGCAGACCCAGTACTTC.

The V call is TRBV9, the J call TRBJ2-5; 8 nucleotides line up with TRBD1. The junction had 3 bases not matched to a gene; V was cut back by 8 bases and J by 6 bases. The length of the CDR3 is 11 residues. Germline CDR1 reads SGDLS; CDR2 reads YYNGEE. CDR3 protein: CASHRGKTQYF. In DNA form, the CDR3 reads TGTGCCAGTCACAGGGGGAAGACCCAGTACTTC.

The chain has TRBV4-1 and TRBJ1-5, with 7 positions matching TRBD1. The germline V gene encodes CDR1 MGHRA and CDR2 YSYEKL. The V segment lost 5 bases and the J segment 7 bases; nucleotides outside the gene matches: 14. The CDR3 has 16 amino acids. The CDR3 nucleotides are TGCGCCAGCAGCGAGCGACAGGGCGGGGGCCGACAGCCCCAGCATTTT. It yields the protein CASSERQGGGRQPQHF.

The chain uses TRBV7-2 and TRBJ2-1, with 13 bases identical to TRBD2. V was clipped by 0 bases and J by 0 bases; unmatched bases: 11. The CDR3 has 21 amino acids. The germline CDR1 and CDR2 sequences are SGHTA and FQGNSA. Here the CDR3 reads CASSLAWLGTSGANSYNEQFF. The CDR3 bases are TGTGCCAGCAGCTTAGCTTGGTTGGGGACTAGCGGGGCCAACTCCTACAATGAGCAGTTCTTC.

In its sample, this clonotype was seen a few times. This chain uses TRBV7-6 with TRBJ2-7, with D tentatively TRBD1 or TRBD2 (5 bases each). The CDR3 covers 13 residues. Per germline, CDR1 SGHVS and CDR2 FNYEAQ. Trimming removed 5 bases from V and 5 bases from J, with 13 bases in between. The CDR3 DNA follows: TGTGCCAGCAGCCCCGGGGCGACGGACGAGCAGTACTTC. As protein: CASSPGATDEQYF.

V usage is TRBV6-6 and J usage is TRBJ2-5; no definite D call. CDR1 and CDR2 (germline): MNHNY, SVGAGI (reference sequence). Between the trimmed V and J ends, which lost 0 bases and 3 bases, there was a span of 5 bases. The CDR3 length is 13 residues. The CDR3 DNA reads TGTGCCAGCAGTTACTCGCAAAAAGAGACCCAGTACTTC. Its protein is CASSYSQKETQYF.